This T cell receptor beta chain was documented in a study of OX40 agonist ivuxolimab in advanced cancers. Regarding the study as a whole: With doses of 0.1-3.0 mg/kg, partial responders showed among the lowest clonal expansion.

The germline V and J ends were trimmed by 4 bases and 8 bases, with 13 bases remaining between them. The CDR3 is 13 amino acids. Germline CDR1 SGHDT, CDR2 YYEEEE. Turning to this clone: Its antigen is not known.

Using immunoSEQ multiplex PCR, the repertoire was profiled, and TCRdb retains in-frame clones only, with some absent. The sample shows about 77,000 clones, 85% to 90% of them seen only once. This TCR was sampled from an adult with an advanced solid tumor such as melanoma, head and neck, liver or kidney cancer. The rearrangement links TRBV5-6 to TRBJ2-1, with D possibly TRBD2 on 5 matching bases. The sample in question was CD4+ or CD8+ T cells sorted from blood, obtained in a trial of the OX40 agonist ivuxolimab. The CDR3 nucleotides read TGTGCCAGCAGCACGGGATATCGCGATGAGCAGTTCTTC. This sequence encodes CASSTGYRDEQFF.